What follows are 10 T cell receptor beta chains derived from one specimen sequenced in a study of cytomegalovirus exposure and HLA in healthy donors. Some clones are missing from TCRdb's copy, which holds only in-frame ones; the method was immunoSEQ multiplex PCR. Found here are about 220,000 clones, 80% to 95% of them singletons; the top ten hold approximately 0.99%. Sequences were obtained from PBMCs. Receptors were obtained from a woman in her late teens or twenties in good health and CMV-seronegative.

J is TRBJ1-1 and V is TRBV6-1; maybe TRBD1 (5 bases). Germline lookup yields CDR1 MNHNS and CDR2 SASEGT. The CDR3 spans 14 residues. V was pared by 5 bases and J by 1 base, with 11 bases between. CDR3 in amino acids: CASSIFRENTEAFF. DNA for the CDR3: TGTGCCAGCAGTATATTCAGGGAGAACACTGAAGCTTTCTTT.

The chain joins TRBV28 to TRBJ1-1; 8 bases align to TRBD1. CDR1 is MDHEN, CDR2 SYDVKM, per germline. The CDR3 runs to 12 residues. V lost 6 bases to trimming and J lost 7 bases; unmatched junction nucleotides: 4. The CDR3 DNA sequence: TGTGCCAGCAGGCAAGACAGGGGTGAAGCTTTCTTT. This sequence encodes CASRQDRGEAFF.

The rearrangement links TRBV7-3 to TRBJ1-2, with 12 bases lining up with TRBD1. This CDR3 region has 15 residues. The germline CDR1 and CDR2 sequences are SGHTA and FQGTGA. J was trimmed by 5 bases and V by 8 bases; bases with no gene match: 9. The CDR3 spells CASSPGTGGGYGYTF. In DNA, the CDR3 is TGTGCCAGCTCTCCCGGGACAGGGGGCGGGTATGGCTACACCTTC.

This clone has only a few counts. This chain uses TRBV11-2 with TRBJ1-6, with a weak D call TRBD1 (5 bases). The CDR3 consists of 13 residues. The V end lost 3 bases, the J end lost 6 bases, and 6 bases lay between the germline ends. Germline CDR1 is SGHAT and CDR2 is FQNNGV. The CDR3 DNA sequence: TGTGCCAGCAGCTTGGGGCTTAATTCACCCCTCCACTTT. Its protein is CASSLGLNSPLHF.

CDR3 DNA: TGTGCCATCAGTGTCGAGCCAGAGACCCAGTACTTC. Its protein product is CAISVEPETQYF. The J gene is TRBJ2-5, the V gene TRBV10-3; D not resolved. The CDR3 extends over 12 amino acids. The germline gives CDR1 ENHRY, CDR2 SYGVKD. V dropped 4 bases and J dropped 4 bases, with 7 bases sitting between them.

The chain links TRBV27 to TRBJ1-2; 7 bases agree with TRBD1. CDR1 is MNHEY, CDR2 SMNVEV, per germline (reference sequence). The CDR3 runs to 16 residues. The ends lost 2 bases at V and 7 bases at J; junction bases unmatched: 13. The CDR3 here is CASSLLARDSRGGYTF. As DNA, the CDR3 is TGTGCCAGCAGTTTACTGGCCCGGGACAGTCGAGGTGGCTACACCTTC.

The gene calls are TRBV14 and TRBJ1-5, with D unresolved. Trimming pared 2 bases from V and 6 bases from J, leaving 8 bases between. CDR3 length: 13 residues. Germline V lookup: CDR1 SGHDN, CDR2 FVKESK. The CDR3 coding sequence is TGTGCCAGCAGCCAATTAACGGGTCAGCCCCAGCATTTT. Its protein is CASSQLTGQPQHF.

V usage is TRBV27 and J usage is TRBJ2-7, with TRBD1 matching 7 bases. The length of the CDR3 is 15 residues. From germline, CDR1 is MNHEY and CDR2 SMNVEV (reference sequence). The ends lost 0 bases at V and 2 bases at J; junction bases unmatched: 4. As DNA, the CDR3 is TGTGCCAGCAGTTTATCGACAGGGTGGGCCTACGAGCAGTACTTC. This codes for CASSLSTGWAYEQYF.

This rearrangement joins TRBV10-2 to TRBJ2-7, with 9 nucleotides matching TRBD2. Losses at the gene ends were 1 base for V and 3 bases for J; bases not matched to a gene: 4. Germline CDR1 and CDR2: WSHSY and SAAADI. The CDR3 has 15 amino acids. The CDR3, as DNA: TGCGCCAGCAGTGAGTTCCTAGCGGGGCGCTACGAGCAGTACTTC. It specifies CASSEFLAGRYEQYF.

V gene TRBV29-1 combines with J gene TRBJ1-1; 8 nucleotides match TRBD1. Germline CDR1 reads SQVTM; CDR2 reads ANQGSEA. The CDR3 length is 14 residues. J lost 2 bases, V lost 7 bases, and 9 bases had no gene match. The chain's CDR3 is CSAGHRGGNTEAFF. The CDR3, as DNA: TGCAGCGCTGGGCACAGGGGGGGAAACACTGAAGCTTTCTTT.